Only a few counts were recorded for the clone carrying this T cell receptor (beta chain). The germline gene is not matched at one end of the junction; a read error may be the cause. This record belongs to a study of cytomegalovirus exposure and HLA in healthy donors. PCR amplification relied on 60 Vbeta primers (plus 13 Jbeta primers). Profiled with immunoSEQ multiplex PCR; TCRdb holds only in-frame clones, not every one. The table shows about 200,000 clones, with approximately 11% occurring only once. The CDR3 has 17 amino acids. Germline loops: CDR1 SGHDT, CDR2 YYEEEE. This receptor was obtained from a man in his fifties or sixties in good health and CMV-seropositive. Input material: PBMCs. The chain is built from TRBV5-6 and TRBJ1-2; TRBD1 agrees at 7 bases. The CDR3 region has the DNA TGTGCCAGCAGCTTGGAGGGAGGAGGGGGCGCTAACGATGGCTACACCTTC. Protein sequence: CASSLEGGGGANDGYTF.